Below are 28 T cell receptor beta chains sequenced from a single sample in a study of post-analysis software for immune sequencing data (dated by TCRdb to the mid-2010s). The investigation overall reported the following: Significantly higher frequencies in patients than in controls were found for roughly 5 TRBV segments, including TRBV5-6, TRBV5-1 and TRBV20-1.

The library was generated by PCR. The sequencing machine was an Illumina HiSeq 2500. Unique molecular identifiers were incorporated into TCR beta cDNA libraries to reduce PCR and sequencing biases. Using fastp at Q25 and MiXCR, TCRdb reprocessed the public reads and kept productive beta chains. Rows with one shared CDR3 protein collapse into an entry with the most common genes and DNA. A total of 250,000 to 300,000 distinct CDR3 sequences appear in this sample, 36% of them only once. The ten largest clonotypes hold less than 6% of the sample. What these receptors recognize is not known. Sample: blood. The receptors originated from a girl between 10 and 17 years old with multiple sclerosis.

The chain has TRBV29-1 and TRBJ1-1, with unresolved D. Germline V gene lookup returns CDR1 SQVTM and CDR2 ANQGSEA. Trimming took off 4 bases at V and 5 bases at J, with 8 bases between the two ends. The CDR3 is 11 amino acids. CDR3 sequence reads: CSVVSSTEAFF. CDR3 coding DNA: TGCAGCGTTGTTAGTTCAACTGAAGCTTTCTTT.

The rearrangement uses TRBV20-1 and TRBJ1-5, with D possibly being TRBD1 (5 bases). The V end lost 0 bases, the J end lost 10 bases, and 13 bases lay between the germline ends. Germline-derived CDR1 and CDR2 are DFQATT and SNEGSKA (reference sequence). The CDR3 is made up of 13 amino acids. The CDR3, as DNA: TGCAGTGCTAGAGAGAGGGGTATCGGACCCCAGCATTTT. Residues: CSARERGIGPQHF.

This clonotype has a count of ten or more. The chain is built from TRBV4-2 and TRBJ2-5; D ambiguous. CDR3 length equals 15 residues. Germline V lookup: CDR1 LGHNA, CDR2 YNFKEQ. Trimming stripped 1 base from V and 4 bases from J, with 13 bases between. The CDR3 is CASSQGPTDPETQYF. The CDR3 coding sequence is TGTGCCAGCAGCCAAGGGCCGACCGACCCAGAGACCCAGTACTTC.

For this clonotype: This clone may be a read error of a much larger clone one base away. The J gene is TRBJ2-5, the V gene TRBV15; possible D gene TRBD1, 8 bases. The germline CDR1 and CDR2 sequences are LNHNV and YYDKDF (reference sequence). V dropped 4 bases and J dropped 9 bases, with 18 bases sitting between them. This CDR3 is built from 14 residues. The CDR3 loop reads CATSTLADREAQYF. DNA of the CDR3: TGTGCCACCAGCACCCTAGCGGACAGGGAGGCCCAGTACTTC. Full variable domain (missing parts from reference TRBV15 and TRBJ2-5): DAMVIQNPRYQVTQFGKPVTLSCSQTLNHNVMYWYQQKSSQAPKLLFHYYDKDFNNEADTPDNFQSRRPNTSFCFLDIRSPGLGDTAMYLCATSTLADREAQYFGPGTRLLVL.

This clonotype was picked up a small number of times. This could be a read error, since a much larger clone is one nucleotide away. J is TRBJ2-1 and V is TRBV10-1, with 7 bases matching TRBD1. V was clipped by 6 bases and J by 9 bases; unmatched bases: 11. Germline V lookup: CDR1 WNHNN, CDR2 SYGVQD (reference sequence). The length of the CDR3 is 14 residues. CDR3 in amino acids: CASRFTGAAGEQFF. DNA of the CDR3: TGCGCCAGCAGGTTTACAGGGGCCGCCGGTGAGCAGTTCTTC.

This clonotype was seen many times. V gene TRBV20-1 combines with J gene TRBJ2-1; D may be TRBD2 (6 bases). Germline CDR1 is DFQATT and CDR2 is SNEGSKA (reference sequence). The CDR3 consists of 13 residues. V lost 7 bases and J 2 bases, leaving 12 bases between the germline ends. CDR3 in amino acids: CSVRDGAYNEQFF. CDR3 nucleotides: TGCAGTGTGCGGGACGGTGCCTACAATGAGCAGTTCTTC.

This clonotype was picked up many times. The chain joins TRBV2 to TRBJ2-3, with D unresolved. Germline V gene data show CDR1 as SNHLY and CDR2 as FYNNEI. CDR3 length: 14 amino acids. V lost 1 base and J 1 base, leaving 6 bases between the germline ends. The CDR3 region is CASSEEAGTDTQYF. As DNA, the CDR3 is TGTGCCAGCAGTGAAGAAGCCGGCACAGATACGCAGTATTTT.

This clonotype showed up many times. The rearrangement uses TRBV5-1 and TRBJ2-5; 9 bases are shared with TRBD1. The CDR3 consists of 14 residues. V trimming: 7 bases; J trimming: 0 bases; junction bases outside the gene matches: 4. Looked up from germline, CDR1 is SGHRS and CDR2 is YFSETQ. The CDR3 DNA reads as TGCGCCAGCCGGGACAGGGTGTACCAAGAGACCCAGTACTTC. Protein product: CASRDRVYQETQYF.

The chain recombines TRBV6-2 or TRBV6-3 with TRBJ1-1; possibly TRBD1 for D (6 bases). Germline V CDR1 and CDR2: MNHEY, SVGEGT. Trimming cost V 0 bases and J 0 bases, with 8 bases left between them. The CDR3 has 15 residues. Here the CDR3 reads CASSYSTGMNTEAFF. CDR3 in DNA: TGTGCCAGCAGTTACTCGACAGGCATGAACACTGAAGCTTTCTTT.

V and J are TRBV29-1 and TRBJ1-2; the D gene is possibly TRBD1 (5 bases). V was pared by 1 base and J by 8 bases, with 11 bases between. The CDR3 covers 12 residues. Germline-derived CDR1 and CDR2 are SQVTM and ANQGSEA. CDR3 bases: TGCAGCGTTGAAGGCTTGAGGGGCGGCTACACCTTC. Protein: CSVEGLRGGYTF.

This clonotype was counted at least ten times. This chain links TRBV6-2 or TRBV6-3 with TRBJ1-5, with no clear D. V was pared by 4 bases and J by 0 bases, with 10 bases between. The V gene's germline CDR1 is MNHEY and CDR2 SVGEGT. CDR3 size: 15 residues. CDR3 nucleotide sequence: TGTGCCAGCAGTTTTTGGGCGGATAGCAATCAGCCCCAGCATTTT. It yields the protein CASSFWADSNQPQHF.

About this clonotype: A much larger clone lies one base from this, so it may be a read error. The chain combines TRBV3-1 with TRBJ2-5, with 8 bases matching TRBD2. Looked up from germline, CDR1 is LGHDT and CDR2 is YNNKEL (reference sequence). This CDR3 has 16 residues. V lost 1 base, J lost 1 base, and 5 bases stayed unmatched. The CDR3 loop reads CASSQAVRGVQETQYF. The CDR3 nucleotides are TGTGCCAGCAGCCAAGCTGTGCGGGGGGTCCAAGAGACCCAGTACTTC.

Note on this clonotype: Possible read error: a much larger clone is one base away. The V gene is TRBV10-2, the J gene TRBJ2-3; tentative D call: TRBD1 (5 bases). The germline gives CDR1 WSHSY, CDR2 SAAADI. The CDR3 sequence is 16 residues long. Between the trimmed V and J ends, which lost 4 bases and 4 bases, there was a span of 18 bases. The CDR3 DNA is TGCGCCAGCAGTGGGAGCGCAGGGTTATTCCCAGATACGCAGTATTTT. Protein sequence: CASSGSAGLFPDTQYF.

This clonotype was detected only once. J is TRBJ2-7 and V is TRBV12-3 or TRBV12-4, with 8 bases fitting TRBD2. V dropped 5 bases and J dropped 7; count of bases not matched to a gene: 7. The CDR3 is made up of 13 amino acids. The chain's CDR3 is CASSPRREGEQYF. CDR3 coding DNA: TGTGCCAGCAGTCCCAGACGGGAGGGGGAGCAGTACTTC.

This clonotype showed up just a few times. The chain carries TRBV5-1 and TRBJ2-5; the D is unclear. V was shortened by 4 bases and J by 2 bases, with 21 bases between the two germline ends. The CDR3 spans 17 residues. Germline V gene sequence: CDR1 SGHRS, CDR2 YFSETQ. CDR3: CASSAASGLWRQETQYF. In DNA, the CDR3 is TGCGCCAGCAGCGCGGCATCCGGGCTCTGGCGTCAAGAGACCCAGTACTTC.

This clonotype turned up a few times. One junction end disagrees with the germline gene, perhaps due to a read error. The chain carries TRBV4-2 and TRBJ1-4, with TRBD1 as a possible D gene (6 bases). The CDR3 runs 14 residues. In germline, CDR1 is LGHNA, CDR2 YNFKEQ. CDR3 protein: CACSQGTGNEKLFF. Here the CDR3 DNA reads TGTGCCTGCAGCCAGGGAACAGGGAATGAAAAACTGTTTTTT.

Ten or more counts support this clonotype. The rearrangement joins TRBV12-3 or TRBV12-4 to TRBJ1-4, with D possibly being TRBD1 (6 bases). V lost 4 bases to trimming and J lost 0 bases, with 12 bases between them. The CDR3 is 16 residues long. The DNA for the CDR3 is TGTGCCAGCAGTTCGGGACAAATGGCAACTAATGAAAAACTGTTTTTT. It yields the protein CASSSGQMATNEKLFF.

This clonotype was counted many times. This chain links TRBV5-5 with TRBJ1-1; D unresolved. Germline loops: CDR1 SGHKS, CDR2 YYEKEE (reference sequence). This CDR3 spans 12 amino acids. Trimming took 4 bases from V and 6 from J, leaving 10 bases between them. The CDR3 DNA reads TGTGCCAGCAGCCACGGGAAAGCTGAAGCTTTCTTT. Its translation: CASSHGKAEAFF. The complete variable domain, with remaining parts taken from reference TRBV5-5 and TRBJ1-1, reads DAGVTQSPTHLIKTRGQQVTLRCSPISGHKSVSWYQQVLGQGPQFIFQYYEKEERGRGNFPDRFSARQFPNYSSELNVNALLLGDSALYLCASSHGKAEAFFGQGTRLTVV.

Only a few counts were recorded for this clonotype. CDR3: CASSASGAYNEQFF. CDR3 nucleotide sequence: TGCGCCAGCAGCGCTAGCGGGGCTTACAATGAGCAGTTCTTC. The rearrangement joins TRBV5-1 to TRBJ2-1; 9 bases fit TRBD2. This CDR3 spans 14 amino acids. Germline CDR1 and CDR2: SGHRS and YFSETQ. V was pared by 4 bases and J by 4 bases, with 3 bases of the junction left unmatched.

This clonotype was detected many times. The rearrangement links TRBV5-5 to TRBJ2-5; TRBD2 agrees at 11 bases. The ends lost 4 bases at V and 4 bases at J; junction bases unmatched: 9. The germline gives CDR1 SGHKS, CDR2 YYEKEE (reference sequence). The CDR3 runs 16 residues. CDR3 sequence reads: CASSLGLAELAETQYF. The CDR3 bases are TGTGCCAGCAGCCTGGGACTAGCGGAGCTAGCAGAGACCCAGTACTTC.

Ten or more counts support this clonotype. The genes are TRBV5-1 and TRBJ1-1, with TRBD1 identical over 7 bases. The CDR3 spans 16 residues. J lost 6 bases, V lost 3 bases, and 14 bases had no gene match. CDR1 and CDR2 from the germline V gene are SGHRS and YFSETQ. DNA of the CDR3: TGCGCCAGCAGCTGGCCCTCCGACAGGGATCCCGCTGAAGCTTTCTTT. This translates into CASSWPSDRDPAEAFF.

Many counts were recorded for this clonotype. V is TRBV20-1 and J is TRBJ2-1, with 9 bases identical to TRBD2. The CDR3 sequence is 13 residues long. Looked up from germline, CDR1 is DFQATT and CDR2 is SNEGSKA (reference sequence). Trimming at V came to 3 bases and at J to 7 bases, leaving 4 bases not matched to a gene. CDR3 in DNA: TGCAGTGCTAGGGGTCTAGCGGGGAATGAGCAGTTCTTC. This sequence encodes CSARGLAGNEQFF.

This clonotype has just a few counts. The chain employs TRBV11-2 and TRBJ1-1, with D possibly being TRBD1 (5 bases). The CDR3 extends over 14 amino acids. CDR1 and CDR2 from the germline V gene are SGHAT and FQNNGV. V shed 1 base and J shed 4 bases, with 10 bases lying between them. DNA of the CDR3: TGTGCCAGCAGCTTAGGGGGGTCTCTCACTGAAGCTTTCTTT. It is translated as CASSLGGSLTEAFF.

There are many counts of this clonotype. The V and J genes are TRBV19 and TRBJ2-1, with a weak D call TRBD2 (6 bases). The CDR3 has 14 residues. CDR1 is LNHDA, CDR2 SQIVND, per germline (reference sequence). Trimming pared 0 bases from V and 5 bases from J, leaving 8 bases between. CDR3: CASSIDSGDNEQFF. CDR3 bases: TGTGCCAGTAGTATAGATAGCGGAGACAATGAGCAGTTCTTC.

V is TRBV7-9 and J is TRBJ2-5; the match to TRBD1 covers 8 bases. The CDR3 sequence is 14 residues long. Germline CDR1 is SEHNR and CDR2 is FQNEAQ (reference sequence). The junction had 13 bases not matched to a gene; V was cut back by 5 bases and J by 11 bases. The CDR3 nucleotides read TGTGCCAGCAGCCCAGACAGGGGCTACAATGAGCAGTACTTC. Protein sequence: CASSPDRGYNEQYF.

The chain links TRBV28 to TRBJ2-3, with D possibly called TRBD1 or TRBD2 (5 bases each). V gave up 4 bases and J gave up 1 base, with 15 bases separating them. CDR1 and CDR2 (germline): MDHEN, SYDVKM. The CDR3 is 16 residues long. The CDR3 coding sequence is TGTGCCAGCAGTTGGGGCGAGGGAAGAGGCACAGATACGCAGTATTTT. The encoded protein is CASSWGEGRGTDTQYF.

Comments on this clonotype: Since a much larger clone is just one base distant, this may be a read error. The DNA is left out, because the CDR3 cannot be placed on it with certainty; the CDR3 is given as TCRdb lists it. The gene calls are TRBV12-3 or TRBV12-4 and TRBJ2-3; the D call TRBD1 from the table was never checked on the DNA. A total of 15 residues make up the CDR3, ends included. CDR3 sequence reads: CASSWGQGSTDTEYF.

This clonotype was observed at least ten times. CDR3 coding DNA: TGTGCCAGCAGGTCCGGGACTAGCACCTACAATGAGCAGTTCTTC. Its protein product is CASRSGTSTYNEQFF. The V call is TRBV6-5, the J call TRBJ2-1; 9 bases match TRBD2. Germline CDR1 reads MNHEY; CDR2 reads SVGAGI. The CDR3 has 15 amino acids. V shed 6 bases, J shed 2 bases, and the junction held 5 bases outside the gene matches.